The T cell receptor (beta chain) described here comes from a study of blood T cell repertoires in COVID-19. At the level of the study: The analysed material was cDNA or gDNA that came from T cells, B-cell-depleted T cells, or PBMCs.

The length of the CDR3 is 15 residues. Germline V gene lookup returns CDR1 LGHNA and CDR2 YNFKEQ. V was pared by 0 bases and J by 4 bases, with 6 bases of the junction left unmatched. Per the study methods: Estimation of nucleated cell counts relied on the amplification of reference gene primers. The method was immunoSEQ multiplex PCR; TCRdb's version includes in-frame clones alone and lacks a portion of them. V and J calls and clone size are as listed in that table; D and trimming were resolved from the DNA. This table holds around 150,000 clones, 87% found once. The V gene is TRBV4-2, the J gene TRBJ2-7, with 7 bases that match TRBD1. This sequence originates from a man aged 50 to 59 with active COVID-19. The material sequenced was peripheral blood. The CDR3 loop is CASSQERGQNYEQYF. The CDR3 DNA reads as TGTGCCAGCAGCCAAGAAAGGGGACAGAATTACGAGCAGTACTTC.